This T cell receptor beta chain was retrieved from a study of cytomegalovirus exposure and HLA in healthy donors. The CDR3 loop spans 12 amino acids. Trimming at V came to 1 base and at J to 8 bases, leaving 3 bases not matched to a gene. Per germline, CDR1 GTSNPN and CDR2 SVGIG (reference sequence). Study findings and constraints: There were some 150 TCR beta chains listed as cytomegalovirus-associated. First-cohort TCR clusters tended to co-occur in the 90 to 150 validation repertoires, a later analysis found.

As for this clone: No antigen is known for it.

The data were produced by immunoSEQ multiplex PCR, yet TCRdb's version contains in-frame clones alone and is incomplete. The sample lists some 72,000 clones, 90% to 96% occurring once. Sequenced sample: PBMCs. The receptor's source is a man aged 18 to 29 in good health and CMV-seropositive. The rearrangement joins TRBV30 to TRBJ1-2; 8 bases are shared with TRBD1. CDR3 sequence: CAWSETGAGYTF. The CDR3 DNA reads as TGTGCCTGGAGTGAGACAGGGGCCGGCTACACCTTC.